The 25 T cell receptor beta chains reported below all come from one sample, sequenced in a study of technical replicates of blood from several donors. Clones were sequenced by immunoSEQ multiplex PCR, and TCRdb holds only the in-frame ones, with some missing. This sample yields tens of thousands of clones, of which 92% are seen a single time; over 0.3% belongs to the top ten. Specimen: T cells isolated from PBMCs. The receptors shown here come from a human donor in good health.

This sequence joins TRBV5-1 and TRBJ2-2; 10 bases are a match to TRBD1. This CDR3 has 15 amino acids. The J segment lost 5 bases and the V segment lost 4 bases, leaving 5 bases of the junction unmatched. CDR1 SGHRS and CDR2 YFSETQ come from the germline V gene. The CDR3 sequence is CASSNRDRGTGELFF. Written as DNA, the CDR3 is TGCGCCAGCAGCAACCGGGACAGGGGAACCGGGGAGCTGTTTTTT.

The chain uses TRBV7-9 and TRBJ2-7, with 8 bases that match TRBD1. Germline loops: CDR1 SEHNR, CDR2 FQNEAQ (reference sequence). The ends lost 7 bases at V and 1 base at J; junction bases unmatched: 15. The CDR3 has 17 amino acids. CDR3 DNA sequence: TGTGCCAGCAACTTTGGGCCCGGGACAGGAAAATCCTACGAGCAGTACTTC. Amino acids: CASNFGPGTGKSYEQYF.

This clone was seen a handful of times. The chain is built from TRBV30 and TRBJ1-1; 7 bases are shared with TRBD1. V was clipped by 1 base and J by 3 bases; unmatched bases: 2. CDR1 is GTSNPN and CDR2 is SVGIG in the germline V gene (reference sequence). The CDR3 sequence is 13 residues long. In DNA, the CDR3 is TGTGCCTGGAGTGACGACAGGGACACTGAAGCTTTCTTT. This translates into CAWSDDRDTEAFF.

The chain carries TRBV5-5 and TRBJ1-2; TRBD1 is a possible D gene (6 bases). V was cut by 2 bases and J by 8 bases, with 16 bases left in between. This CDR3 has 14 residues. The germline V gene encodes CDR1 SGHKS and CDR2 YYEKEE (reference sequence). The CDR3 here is CASSLQGRTGGYTF. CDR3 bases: TGTGCCAGCAGCTTACAGGGCCGGACTGGGGGCTACACCTTC.

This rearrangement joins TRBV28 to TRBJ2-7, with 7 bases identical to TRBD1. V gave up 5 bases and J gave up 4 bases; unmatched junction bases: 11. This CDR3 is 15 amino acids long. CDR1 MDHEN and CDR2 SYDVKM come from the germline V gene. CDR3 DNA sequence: TGTGCCAGCAGTCATAGGGGGCGAGGAGGTTACGAGCAGTACTTC. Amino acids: CASSHRGRGGYEQYF. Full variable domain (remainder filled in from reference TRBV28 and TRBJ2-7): DVKVTQSSRYLVKRTGEKVFLECVQDMDHENMFWYRQDPGLGLRLIYFSYDVKMKEKGDIPEGYSVSREKKERFSLILESASTNQTSMYLCASSHRGRGGYEQYFGPGTRLTVT.

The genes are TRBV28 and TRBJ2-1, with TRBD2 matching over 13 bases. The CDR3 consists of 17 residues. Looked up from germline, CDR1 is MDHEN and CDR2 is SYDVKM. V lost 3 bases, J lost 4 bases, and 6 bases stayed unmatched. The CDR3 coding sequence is TGTGCCAGCAGTTTCGGCACTAGCGGGAGGGGGTACAATGAGCAGTTCTTC. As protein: CASSFGTSGRGYNEQFF.

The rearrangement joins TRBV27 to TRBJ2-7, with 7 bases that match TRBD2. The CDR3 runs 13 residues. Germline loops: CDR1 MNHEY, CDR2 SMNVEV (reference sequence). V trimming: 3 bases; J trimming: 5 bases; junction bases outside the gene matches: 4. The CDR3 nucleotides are TGTGCCAGCAGTTTGGGAGGGTTCGACGAGCAGTACTTC. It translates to CASSLGGFDEQYF.

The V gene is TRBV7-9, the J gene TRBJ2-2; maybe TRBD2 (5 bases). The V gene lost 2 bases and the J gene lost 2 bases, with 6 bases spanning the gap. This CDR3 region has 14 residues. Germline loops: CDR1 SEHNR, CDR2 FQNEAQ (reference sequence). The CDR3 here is CASSLRLNTGELFF. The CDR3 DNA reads TGTGCCAGCAGCTTAAGACTAAACACCGGGGAGCTGTTTTTT.

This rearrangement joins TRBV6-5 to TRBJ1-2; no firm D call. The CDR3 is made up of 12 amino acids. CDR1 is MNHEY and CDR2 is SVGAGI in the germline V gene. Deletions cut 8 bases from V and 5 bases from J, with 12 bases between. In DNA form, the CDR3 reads TGTGCCAGCCGCTATGGGGAGTATGGCTACACCTTC. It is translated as CASRYGEYGYTF.

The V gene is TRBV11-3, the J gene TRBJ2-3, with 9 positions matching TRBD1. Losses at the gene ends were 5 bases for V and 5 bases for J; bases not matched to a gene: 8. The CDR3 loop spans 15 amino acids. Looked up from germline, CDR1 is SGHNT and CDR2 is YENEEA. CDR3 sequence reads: CASSLGQGQGDTQYF. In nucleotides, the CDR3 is TGTGCCAGCAGCCTTGGACAGGGGCAAGGAGATACGCAGTATTTT.

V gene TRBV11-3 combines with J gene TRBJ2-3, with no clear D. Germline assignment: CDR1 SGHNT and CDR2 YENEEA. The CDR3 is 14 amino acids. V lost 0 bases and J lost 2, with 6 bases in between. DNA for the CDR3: TGTGCCAGCAGCTTAGACAGAAACACAGATACGCAGTATTTT. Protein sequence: CASSLDRNTDTQYF.

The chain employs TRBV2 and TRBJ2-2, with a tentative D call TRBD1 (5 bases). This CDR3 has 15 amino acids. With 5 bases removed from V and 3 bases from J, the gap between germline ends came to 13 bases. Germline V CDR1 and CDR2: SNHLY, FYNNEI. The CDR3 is CASSPYGAYTGELFF. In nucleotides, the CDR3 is TGTGCCAGCAGTCCATATGGGGCATACACCGGGGAGCTGTTTTTT.

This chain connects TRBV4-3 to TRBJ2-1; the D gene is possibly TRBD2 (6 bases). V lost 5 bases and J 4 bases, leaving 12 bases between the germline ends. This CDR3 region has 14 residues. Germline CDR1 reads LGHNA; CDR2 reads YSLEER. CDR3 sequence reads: CASSYGTGYNEQFF. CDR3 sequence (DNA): TGCGCCAGCAGCTATGGGACTGGATACAATGAGCAGTTCTTC.

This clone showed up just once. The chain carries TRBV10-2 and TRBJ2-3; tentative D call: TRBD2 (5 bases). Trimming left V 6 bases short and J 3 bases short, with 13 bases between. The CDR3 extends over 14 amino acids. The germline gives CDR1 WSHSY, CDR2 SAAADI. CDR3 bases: TGCGCCAGCAGGCCCGGGATTTTGACAGATACGCAGTATTTT. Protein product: CASRPGILTDTQYF.

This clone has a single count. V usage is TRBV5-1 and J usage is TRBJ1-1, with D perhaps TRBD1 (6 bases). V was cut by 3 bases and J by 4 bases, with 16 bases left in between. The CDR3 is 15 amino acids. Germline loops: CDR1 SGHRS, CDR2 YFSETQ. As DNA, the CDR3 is TGCGCCAGCAGCTGGACCCCGGGACAAAGCACTGAAGCTTTCTTT. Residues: CASSWTPGQSTEAFF.

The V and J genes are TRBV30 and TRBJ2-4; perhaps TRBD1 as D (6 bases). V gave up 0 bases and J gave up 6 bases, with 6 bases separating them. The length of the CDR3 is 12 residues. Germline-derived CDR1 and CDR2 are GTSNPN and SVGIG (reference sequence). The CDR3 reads CAWSVQGNIQYF. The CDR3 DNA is TGTGCCTGGAGTGTACAGGGAAACATTCAGTACTTC.

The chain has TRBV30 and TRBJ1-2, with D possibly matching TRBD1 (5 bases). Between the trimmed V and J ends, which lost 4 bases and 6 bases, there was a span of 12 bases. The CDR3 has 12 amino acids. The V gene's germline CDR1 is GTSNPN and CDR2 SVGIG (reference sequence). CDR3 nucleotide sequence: TGTGCCTGGAACAGGTTTCGAGATGGCTACACCTTC. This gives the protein CAWNRFRDGYTF.

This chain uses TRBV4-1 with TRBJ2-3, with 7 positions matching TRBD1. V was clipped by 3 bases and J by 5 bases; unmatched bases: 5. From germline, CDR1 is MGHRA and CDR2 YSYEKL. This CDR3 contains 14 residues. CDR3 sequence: CASSQEQGRDTQYF. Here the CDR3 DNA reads TGCGCCAGCAGCCAGGAACAGGGGAGAGATACGCAGTATTTT.

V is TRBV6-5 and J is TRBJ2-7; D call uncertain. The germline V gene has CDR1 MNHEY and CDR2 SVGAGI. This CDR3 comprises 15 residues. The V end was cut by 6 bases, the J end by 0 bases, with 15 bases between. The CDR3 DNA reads TGTGCCAGCAGCTCACACGGGTCCCCCTCCTACGAGCAGTACTTC. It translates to CASSSHGSPSYEQYF.

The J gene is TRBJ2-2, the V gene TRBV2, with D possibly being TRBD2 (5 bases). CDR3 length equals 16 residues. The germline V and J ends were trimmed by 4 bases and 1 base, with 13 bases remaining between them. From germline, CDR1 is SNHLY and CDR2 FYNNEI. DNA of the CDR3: TGTGCCAGCAGTGCTACAAGCGGAATGAACACCGGGGAGCTGTTTTTT. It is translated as CASSATSGMNTGELFF.

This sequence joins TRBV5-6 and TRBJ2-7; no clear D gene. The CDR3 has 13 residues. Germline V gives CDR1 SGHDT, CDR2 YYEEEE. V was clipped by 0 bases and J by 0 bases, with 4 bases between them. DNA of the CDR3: TGTGCCAGCAGCTTGGGACACTCCTACGAGCAGTACTTC. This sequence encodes CASSLGHSYEQYF.

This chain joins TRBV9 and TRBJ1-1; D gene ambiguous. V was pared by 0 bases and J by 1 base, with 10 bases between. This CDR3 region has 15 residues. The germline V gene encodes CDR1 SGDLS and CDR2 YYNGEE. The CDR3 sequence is CASSVGASGNTEAFF. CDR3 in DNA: TGTGCCAGCAGCGTAGGAGCATCCGGGAACACTGAAGCTTTCTTT.

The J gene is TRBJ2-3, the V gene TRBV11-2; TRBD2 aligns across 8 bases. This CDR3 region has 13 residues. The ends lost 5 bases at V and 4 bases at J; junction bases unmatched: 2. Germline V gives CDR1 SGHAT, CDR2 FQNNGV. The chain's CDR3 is CASSMTSADTQYF. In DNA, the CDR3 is TGTGCCAGCAGCATGACTAGCGCAGATACGCAGTATTTT.

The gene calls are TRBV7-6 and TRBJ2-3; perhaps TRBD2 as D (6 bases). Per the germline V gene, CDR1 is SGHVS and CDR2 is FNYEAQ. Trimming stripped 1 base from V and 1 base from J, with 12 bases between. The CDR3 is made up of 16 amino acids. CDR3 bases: TGTGCCAGCAGCTTAGTCGCGGGCGGGGGCACAGATACGCAGTATTTT. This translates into CASSLVAGGGTDTQYF.

The CDR3 region is CASSPTSGETQYF. The CDR3 DNA is TGTGCCAGCAGTCCTACTAGCGGAGAGACCCAGTACTTC. The rearrangement joins TRBV9 to TRBJ2-5; 8 nucleotides line up with TRBD2. This CDR3 contains 13 residues. With 5 bases clipped from V and 4 bases from J, the junction kept 4 bases outside the gene matches. Per the germline V gene, CDR1 is SGDLS and CDR2 is YYNGEE.